This entry lists 2 T cell receptor beta chains sequenced from one sample in a study of CD8 T cells in ankylosing spondylitis (dated by TCRdb to about 2017). Results the study describes overall, beyond this receptor: A TCR beta motif made up of several highly homologous amino acid variants appeared to be characteristic of blood from ankylosing spondylitis patients.

Library preparation used 5' RACE. Reads for this sample came from an Illumina HiSeq 2500. TCRdb reanalyzed the raw reads on its own, using fastp at Q25 for trimming and MiXCR for clone calling, and kept in-frame beta chains. Each record represents a unique CDR3 protein, reported with the most common genes and DNA among its rows. Here the sample has around 770,000 distinct CDR3 sequences; approximately 12% occur a single time. Approximately 0.46% of the sample is in the top ten clones. The antigens these receptors bind are not known. Sample: blood, either unsorted or a sorted T cell fraction (not recorded which). These receptors all come from a male donor with ankylosing spondylitis.

This clonotype was found a few times. The V gene is TRBV6-1, the J gene TRBJ1-2; 7 bases are a match to TRBD1. Germline V gene data show CDR1 as MNHNS and CDR2 as SASEGT. This CDR3 has 14 amino acids. Trimming removed 6 bases from V and 4 bases from J; junction bases left unmatched: 8. CDR3 amino acids: CASRRTGDPYGYTF. The CDR3 DNA sequence: TGTGCCAGCAGAAGGACAGGAGACCCCTATGGCTACACCTTC.

The chain combines TRBV10-3 with TRBJ2-5; weak D call: TRBD1 (5 bases). V lost 7 bases and J lost 3, with 12 bases in between. Germline CDR1 ENHRY, CDR2 SYGVKD. The CDR3 contains 13 residues. The CDR3 nucleotides are TGTGCCATCACCCAGACCAGGGAAGAGACCCAGTACTTC. Its protein product is CAITQTREETQYF.